These 6 T cell receptor beta chains originate from one sample sequenced in a study of blood T cell repertoires in COVID-19. The method was immunoSEQ multiplex PCR; TCRdb's version includes in-frame clones alone and lacks a portion of them. The table shows 200,000 to 300,000 clones, with about nine tenths occurring only once. Sequencing used peripheral blood. The source of these receptors is a woman aged 40 to 50 who had recovered from COVID-19.

V and J are TRBV7-9 and TRBJ1-2; the D is unclear. Germline lookup yields CDR1 SEHNR and CDR2 FQNEAQ (reference sequence). CDR3 size: 12 residues. V was clipped by 5 bases and J by 4 bases, with 8 bases between them. The CDR3 bases are TGTGCCAGCAGCCGAGACACCTATGGCTACACCTTC. Translation gives CASSRDTYGYTF.

With regard to this clone: One end of the junction is discordant with germline, which a read error may explain. V gene TRBV7-9 combines with J gene TRBJ2-1; the D is unclear. Germline CDR1 SEHNR, CDR2 FQNEAQ (reference sequence). The CDR3 is made up of 11 amino acids. The CDR3 here is CASSSNNEQFF. The DNA for the CDR3 is TGTGCCAGCAGCTCCAACAATGAGCAGTTCTTC.

This clone has a handful of counts. V and J are TRBV6-9 and TRBJ2-7; possible D gene TRBD2, 5 bases. The CDR3 spans 12 residues. Germline assignment: CDR1 MNHGY and CDR2 SVAAGI. V lost 10 bases, J lost 2 bases, and 12 bases lay in between. The CDR3 loop reads CATWTLTYEQYF. The CDR3 nucleotides are TGTGCCACATGGACTTTAACCTACGAGCAGTACTTC.

This rearrangement joins TRBV7-9 to TRBJ2-1, with D maybe TRBD2 (6 bases). The CDR3 spans 15 residues. Trimming removed 5 bases at V and 6 bases at J, with 17 bases between. Germline V gene sequence: CDR1 SEHNR, CDR2 FQNEAQ (reference sequence). The CDR3 region has the DNA TGTGCCAGCAGCCTGCTAGCGTTCGGGGGCAATGAGCAGTTCTTC. Its translation: CASSLLAFGGNEQFF.

V gene TRBV6-5 combines with J gene TRBJ2-7; D remains unclear. The V and J ends lost 2 bases and 0 bases respectively, with 8 bases between them. This CDR3 is built from 14 residues. Germline CDR1 is MNHEY and CDR2 is SVGAGI. Here the CDR3 reads CASSYGPSSYEQYF. CDR3 nucleotide sequence: TGTGCCAGCAGTTACGGGCCCAGCTCCTACGAGCAGTACTTC.

The rearrangement links TRBV10-2 to TRBJ1-3; D unclear. This CDR3 comprises 13 residues. Germline loops: CDR1 WSHSY, CDR2 SAAADI. V lost 3 bases to trimming and J lost 4 bases, with 7 bases between them. The DNA for the CDR3 is TGCGCCAGCAGTGATTCAGGCGGAAACACCATATATTTT. Translation: CASSDSGGNTIYF.